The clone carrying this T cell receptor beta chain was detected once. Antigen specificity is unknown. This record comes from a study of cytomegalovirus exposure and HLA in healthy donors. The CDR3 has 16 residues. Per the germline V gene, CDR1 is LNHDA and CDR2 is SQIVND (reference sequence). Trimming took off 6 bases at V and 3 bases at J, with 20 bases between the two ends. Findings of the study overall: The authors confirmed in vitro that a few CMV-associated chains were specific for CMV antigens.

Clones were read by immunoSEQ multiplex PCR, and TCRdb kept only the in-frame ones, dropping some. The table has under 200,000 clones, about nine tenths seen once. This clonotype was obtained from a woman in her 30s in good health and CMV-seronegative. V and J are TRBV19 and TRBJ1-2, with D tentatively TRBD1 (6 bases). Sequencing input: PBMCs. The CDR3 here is CASSRHEQGGDYGYTF. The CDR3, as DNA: TGTGCCAGTAGCCGCCATGAACAGGGAGGGGACTATGGCTACACCTTC.